This T cell receptor (beta chain) was identified during a study of cytomegalovirus exposure and HLA in healthy donors. Regarding the study as a whole: In vitro work confirmed that a few CMV-associated chains recognize CMV antigens.

Concerning this clone itself: Its target is unknown.

The germline V and J ends were trimmed by 0 bases and 9 bases, with 4 bases remaining between them. Germline CDR1 and CDR2: SGHNT and YYREEE (reference sequence). The CDR3 extends over 11 amino acids. The PCR employed 60 Vbeta primers together with 13 Jbeta primers. Clones were sequenced by immunoSEQ multiplex PCR, and TCRdb holds only the in-frame ones, with some missing. Its table lists under 70,000 clones. The V gene is TRBV5-4, the J gene TRBJ2-1; D is undetermined. Sequences were obtained from PBMCs. The source is a female donor in good health and CMV-seropositive. CDR3 nucleotide sequence: TGTGCCAGCAGCTTGGTTAGTGAGCAGTTCTTC. This translates into CASSLVSEQFF.